The present TCR beta chain was sequenced within a study of persistence of HIV-infected CD4 T cells. Study-wide background: A couple of participants gave one leukapheresis sample; others gave up to about 180 mL blood repeatedly. Anti-CD3/anti-CD28 beads activated more cells than antigen stimulation did. The study's findings and limits: CMV- and Gag-responding cells had lower TCRbeta richness than CD3/CD28-responding cells.

CDR1 is ENHRY and CDR2 is SYGVKD in the germline V gene. The V gene end was trimmed by 6 bases and the J gene end by 4 bases; junction bases not matched to a gene: 5. The CDR3 contains 14 residues. Nonspecific anti-CD3/anti-CD28 bead stimulation represents the broad CD4+ T cell repertoire. CD4+ T cells upregulating both CD40 ligand and CD69 were sorted as responding cells. Suppressive ART was started during chronic HIV-1 infection in these adults. Sequencing used immunoSEQ version 4 in survey mode. Clones were read by immunoSEQ multiplex PCR, and TCRdb kept only the in-frame ones, dropping some. The data contain 35,000 to 55,000 clones, just over 90% of them singletons. Details on this clone: Its specificity is unknown.

The genes are TRBV10-3 and TRBJ1-3; 8 bases match TRBD1. The sequence was obtained from an adult man with HIV who was CMV-seropositive. This sample comprised CD4+ T cells sorted from PBMCs after approximately 19-hour stimulation, obtained from a patient who received antiretroviral therapy. As DNA, the CDR3 is TGTGCCATCAGGACGACAGGGGAAGGAAACACCATATATTTT. Its protein is CAIRTTGEGNTIYF.